These T cell receptor beta chains were read from a single sample in a study of CD8+CD57+ T cells in acquired aplastic anemia. One entry per CDR3 protein results from TCRdb running MiXCR on the reads. Of a few hundred thousand distinct CDR3 sequences in the sample, roughly 34% were seen once. Sequenced sample: sorted CD4+, CD8+, or CD8+CD57+ T cells (not recorded which) from PBMCs. These receptors originate from a human donor with aplastic anemia. CDR3s include the opening cysteine and the closing phenylalanine or tryptophan. A D gene is named only where the DNA matches it firmly. Some rows have no size entry. The others give once, few or many, or a class for an expanded clone.

j_call clone_size d_call v_call cdr3_aa cdr3_nt
TRBJ2-7 few . TRBV7-2 CASSLGPSSSYEQYF TGTGCCAGCAGCTTAGGGCCCAGCAGCTCCTACGAGCAGTACTTC
TRBJ1-2 few . TRBV3-1 CASSQDTAGASGYTF TGTGCCAGCAGCCAAGATACGGCAGGAGCTTCTGGCTACACCTTC
TRBJ2-7 . TRBD2 TRBV6-1 CASSQRLSSGSYEQYF TGTGCCAGCAGTCAAAGACTGAGTAGCGGGAGTTACGAGCAGTACTTC
TRBJ2-1 . . TRBV6-5 CASSYSVLNNEQFF TGTGCCAGCAGTTACTCAGTCTTGAACAATGAGCAGTTCTTC
TRBJ1-2 few . TRBV25-1 CAWSGTGVYGYTF TGTGCCTGGAGTGGAACAGGAGTCTATGGCTACACCTTC
TRBJ1-2 many . TRBV19 CASSKRRQIDYGYTF TGTGCCAGTAGTAAACGTCGACAGATCGACTATGGCTACACCTTC
TRBJ1-4 few TRBD1 TRBV2 CASAAAGTAYEKLFF TGTGCCAGCGCCGCTGCCGGGACAGCGTATGAAAAACTGTTTTTT
TRBJ1-2 once TRBD1 TRBV7-6 CASSQSDRAGYTF TGTGCCAGCAGCCAGAGCGACAGGGCTGGCTACACCTTC
TRBJ2-2 . TRBD1 TRBV6-5 CASSYSRQGLTGELFF TGTGCCAGCAGTTACTCGCGACAGGGATTGACCGGGGAGCTGTTTTTT
TRBJ1-2 many . TRBV19 CASSTGGARGIGYTF TGTGCCAGTAGTACCGGCGGGGCGCGGGGGATTGGCTACACCTTC
TRBJ1-5 many . TRBV20-1 CSAKGTRSNQPQHF TGCAGTGCTAAAGGGACAAGAAGCAATCAGCCCCAGCATTTT
TRBJ2-7 . . TRBV15 CATNRDSGGYVEQYF TGTGCCACCAACAGAGATTCGGGGGGCTACGTCGAGCAGTACTTC
TRBJ2-2 few . TRBV20-1 CSAETRSAGELFF TGCAGTGCGGAAACTAGATCCGCCGGGGAGCTGTTTTTT
TRBJ2-7 medium-sized . TRBV15 CATSRDTDSRAYEQYF TGTGCCACCAGCAGAGATACGGACAGCAGGGCCTACGAGCAGTACTTC
TRBJ1-2 many TRBD1 TRBV5-1 CASSPNRGLDYGYTF TGCGCCAGCAGCCCTAACAGGGGTTTAGACTATGGCTACACCTTC
TRBJ2-7 . . TRBV10-3 CASSLLGSPYEQYF TGTGCCAGCAGTTTATTGGGGTCCCCCTACGAGCAGTACTTC
TRBJ1-6 . . TRBV7-9 CASSLRLPEPLHF TGTGCCAGCAGCTTACGCCTTCCGGAACCCCTCCACTTT
TRBJ2-7 . TRBD2 TRBV7-2 CASSPGGLGYEQYF TGTGCCAGCAGCCCGGGGGGTCTCGGCTACGAGCAGTACTTC
TRBJ1-2 many TRBD1 TRBV12-3/TRBV12-4 CASRAGTGVNYGYTF TGTGCCAGCAGGGCCGGGACAGGAGTTAACTATGGCTACACCTTC
TRBJ2-4 few . TRBV11-2 CASSLGGTLAKNIQYF TGTGCCAGCAGCTTAGGAGGGACGTTAGCCAAAAACATTCAGTACTTC
TRBJ2-1 . . TRBV9 CASSVVDRLCNEQFF TGTGCCAGCAGCGTAGTTGACAGGCTATGCAATGAGCAGTTCTTC
TRBJ1-6 . TRBD1 TRBV10-3 CAISGTGAGAPLHF TGTGCCATCAGTGGGACAGGGGCCGGGGCACCCCTCCACTTT
TRBJ2-7 many . TRBV9 CASSVGTRPYEQYF TGTGCCAGCAGCGTCGGGACTCGCCCCTACGAGCAGTACTTC
TRBJ2-5 . . TRBV24-1 CATSDYVGTQYF TGTGCCACCAGTGACTACGTTGGGACCCAGTACTTC
TRBJ2-7 . TRBD1 TRBV10-3 CATSTDRAYEQYF TGTGCCACCTCGACCGACAGGGCTTACGAGCAGTACTTC
TRBJ2-7 . TRBD2 TRBV11-2 CASSLLGPRGAGEQYF TGTGCCAGCAGCTTACTCGGCCCGCGGGGGGCAGGCGAGCAGTACTTC
TRBJ1-6 many . TRBV2 CASSELGRANNSPLHF TGTGCCAGCAGTGAACTCGGCAGGGCTAATAATTCACCCCTCCACTTT
TRBJ2-5 many . TRBV29-1 CSVRDGQETQYF TGCAGCGTTAGAGACGGACAAGAGACCCAGTACTTC
TRBJ1-6 . TRBD1 TRBV30 CPWMDRALNSPLHF TGTCCCTGGATGGACAGGGCATTGAATTCACCCCTCCACTTT
TRBJ1-2 many TRBD1 TRBV10-3 CAISDWGQGTYGYTF TGTGCCATCAGTGATTGGGGACAGGGGACCTATGGCTACACCTTC
TRBJ1-6 many . TRBV5-5 CASSFGGLGSPLHF TGTGCCAGCAGCTTTGGAGGATTGGGTTCACCCCTCCACTTT
TRBJ2-7 many . TRBV29-1 CSVLQDEQYF TGCAGCGTGCTCCAGGACGAGCAGTACTTC
TRBJ1-1 many . TRBV20-1 CSALRVNTEAFF TGCAGTGCGCTCAGAGTGAACACTGAAGCTTTCTTT
TRBJ2-6 . TRBD1 TRBV25-1 CASSARDRGTGANVLTF TGTGCCAGCAGTGCCCGGGACAGGGGCACCGGGGCCAACGTCCTGACTTTC
TRBJ1-5 many . TRBV19 CASSIHRVEPQHF TGTGCCAGTAGTATACACCGGGTGGAGCCCCAGCATTTT
TRBJ1-1 . TRBD1 TRBV2 CASRGTATRAFF TGTGCCAGCAGAGGGACAGCCACTCGGGCTTTCTTT